The rows below give T cell receptor beta chains drawn from one sample of a study of blood T cell repertoires in COVID-19. Method: immunoSEQ multiplex PCR; TCRdb's copy keeps in-frame clones and lacks some. The sample records more than 80,000 clones, roughly 88% being singletons. The sequencing input was peripheral blood. The receptors stem from a man aged 50 to 59 with active COVID-19. The conserved cysteine and the conserved F or W are not part of the CDR3 here. The D gene is left open where the match is weak.

V	J	D	CDR3
TRBV5-4	TRBJ1-1	.	ASSLGNQGGGTEAF
TRBV14	TRBJ1-2	.	ASSHARRWGDYGYT
TRBV6-5	TRBJ1-3	TRBD1	ASRPDRAGNTIY
TRBV10-2	TRBJ1-2	.	ASRTDSYGYT
TRBV6-2/TRBV6-3	TRBJ2-7	.	ASSYSEEAGNGRWPYEQY
TRBV4-1	TRBJ2-1	.	ASSQDSGSNEQF
TRBV7-2	TRBJ1-5	.	ASSLGEDRVNQPQH
TRBV6-5	TRBJ2-2	TRBD2	ASKEREGTGELF
TRBV19	TRBJ1-1	.	ASSILRRGRTEAF
TRBV28	TRBJ2-2	.	ASRNLAPGELF
TRBV19	TRBJ1-5	.	ASSIGTAQPQH
TRBV2	TRBJ1-5	.	ASSEFEPQH
TRBV2	TRBJ2-1	TRBD1	ASSFPGTGSYNEQF
TRBV7-8	TRBJ2-1	TRBD2	ASSPERLAGGPRQF
TRBV5-1	TRBJ2-7	.	ASSLDREYEQY
TRBV19	TRBJ2-7	.	ASSAGTNYEQY
TRBV4-3	TRBJ2-3	.	ASSPLTRAGADTDTQY
TRBV3-1/TRBV3-2	TRBJ1-1	TRBD1	ASRPWDRGGTEAF
TRBV6-5	TRBJ2-5	TRBD1	ASNGQGGKETQY
TRBV7-3	TRBJ2-1	TRBD2	ASSPTGLASSYNEQF
TRBV12-3/TRBV12-4	TRBJ1-1	TRBD1	ASRRQGGTDVF
TRBV5-1	TRBJ1-1	TRBD1	ASSQGGPEAF
TRBV9	TRBJ2-5	TRBD1	ASSAGDRVATQY
TRBV3-1/TRBV3-2	TRBJ2-1	TRBD2	ASSQSAGLAGNNEQF
TRBV28	TRBJ2-1	.	ASSLTRDEQF